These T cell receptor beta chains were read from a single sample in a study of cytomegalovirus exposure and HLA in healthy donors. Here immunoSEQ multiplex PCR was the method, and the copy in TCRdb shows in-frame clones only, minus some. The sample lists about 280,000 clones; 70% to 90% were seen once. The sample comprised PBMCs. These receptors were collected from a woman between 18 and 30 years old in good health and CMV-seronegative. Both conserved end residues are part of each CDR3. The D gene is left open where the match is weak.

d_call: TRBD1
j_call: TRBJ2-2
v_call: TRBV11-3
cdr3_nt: TGTGCCAGCAGCCGGACAGGGATTGGGCTGTTTTTT
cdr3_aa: CASSRTGIGLFF

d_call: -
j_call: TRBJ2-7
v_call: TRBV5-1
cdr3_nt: TGCGCCAGCAGCTTGGTCGGGGTCCTCTCCTACGAGCAGTACTTC
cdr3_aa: CASSLVGVLSYEQYF

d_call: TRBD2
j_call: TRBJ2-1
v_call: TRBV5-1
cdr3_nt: TGCGCCAGCAGCGCTAAGCGGGAGCCCTACAATGAGCAGTTCTTC
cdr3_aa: CASSAKREPYNEQFF

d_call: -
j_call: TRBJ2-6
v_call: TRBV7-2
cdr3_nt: TGTGCCAGCAGCTTAATTCCGGCTGGGGCCAACGTCCTGACTTTC
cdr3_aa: CASSLIPAGANVLTF

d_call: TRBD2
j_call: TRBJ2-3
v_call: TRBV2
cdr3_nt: TGTGCCAGCAGTGGGTTAGCGGGAGGCACAGATACGCAGTATTTT
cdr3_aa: CASSGLAGGTDTQYF

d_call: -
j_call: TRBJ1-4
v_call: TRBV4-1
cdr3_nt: TGCGCCAGCAGCCAAGATCATAGCGGTGAAAAACTGTTTTTT
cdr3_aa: CASSQDHSGEKLFF

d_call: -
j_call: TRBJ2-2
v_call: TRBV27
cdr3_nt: TGTGCCAGCAGTTTAGAGGCCGGGGAGCTGTTTTTT
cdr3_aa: CASSLEAGELFF

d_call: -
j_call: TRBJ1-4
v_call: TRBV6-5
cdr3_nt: TGTGCCAGCAGTTTCATAGAGGGTGCTAATGAAAAACTGTTTTTT
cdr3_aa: CASSFIEGANEKLFF

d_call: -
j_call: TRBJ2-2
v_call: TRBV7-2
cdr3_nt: TGTGCCAGCAGCTCAATTCCCTCCGGGGGGGAGCTGTTTTTT
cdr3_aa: CASSSIPSGGELFF

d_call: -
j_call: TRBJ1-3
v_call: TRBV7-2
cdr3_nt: TGTGCCAGCACCTCCCGCAGGGACTCTCTAGGAAACACCATATATTTT
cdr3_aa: CASTSRRDSLGNTIYF

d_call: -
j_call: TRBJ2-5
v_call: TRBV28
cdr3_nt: TGTGCCAGCAGTTCCCGGGTGGGAGAGACCCAGTACTTC
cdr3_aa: CASSSRVGETQYF